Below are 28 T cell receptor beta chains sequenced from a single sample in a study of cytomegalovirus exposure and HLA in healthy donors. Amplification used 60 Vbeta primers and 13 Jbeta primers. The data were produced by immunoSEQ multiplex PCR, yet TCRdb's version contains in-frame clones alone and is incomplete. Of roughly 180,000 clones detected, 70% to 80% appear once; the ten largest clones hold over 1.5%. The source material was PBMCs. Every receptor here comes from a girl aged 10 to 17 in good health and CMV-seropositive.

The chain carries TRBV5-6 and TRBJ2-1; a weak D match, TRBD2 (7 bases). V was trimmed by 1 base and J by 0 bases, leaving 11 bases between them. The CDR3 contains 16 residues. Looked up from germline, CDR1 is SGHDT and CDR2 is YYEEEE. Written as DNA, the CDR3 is TGTGCCAGCAGCTTGTGGGCGGGGGCCTCCTACAATGAGCAGTTCTTC. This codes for CASSLWAGASYNEQFF.

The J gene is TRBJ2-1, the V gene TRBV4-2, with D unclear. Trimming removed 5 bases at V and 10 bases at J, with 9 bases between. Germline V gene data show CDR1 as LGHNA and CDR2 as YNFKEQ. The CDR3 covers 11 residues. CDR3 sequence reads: CASSGAGEQFF. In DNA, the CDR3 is TGTGCCAGCAGCGGAGCCGGGGAGCAGTTCTTC.

The chain's CDR3 is CASSLWGEMNNEQFF. The DNA of the CDR3 is TGCGCCAGCAGCTTATGGGGGGAAATGAACAATGAGCAGTTCTTC. The V gene is TRBV5-1, the J gene TRBJ2-1; a weak D match, TRBD2 (6 bases). Germline CDR1 SGHRS, CDR2 YFSETQ. The CDR3 has 15 amino acids. Deletions cut 2 bases from V and 5 bases from J, with 14 bases between.

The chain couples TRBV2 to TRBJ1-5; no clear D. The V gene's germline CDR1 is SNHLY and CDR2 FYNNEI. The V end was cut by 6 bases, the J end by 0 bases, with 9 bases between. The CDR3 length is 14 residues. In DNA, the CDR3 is TGTGCCAGCAGCGCCACAGCTAGCAATCAGCCCCAGCATTTT. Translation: CASSATASNQPQHF.

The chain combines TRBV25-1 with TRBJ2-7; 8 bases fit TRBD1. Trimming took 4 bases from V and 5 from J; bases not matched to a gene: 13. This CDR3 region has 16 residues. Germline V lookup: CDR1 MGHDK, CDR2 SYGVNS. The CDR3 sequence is CASSAEARTGSHEQYF. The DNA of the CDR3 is TGTGCCAGCAGTGCTGAGGCGCGGACAGGGTCCCACGAGCAGTACTTC.

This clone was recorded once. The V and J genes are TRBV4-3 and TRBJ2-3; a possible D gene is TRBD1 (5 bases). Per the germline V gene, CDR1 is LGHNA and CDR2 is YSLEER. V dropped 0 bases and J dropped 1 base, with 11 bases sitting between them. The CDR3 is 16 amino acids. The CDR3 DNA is TGCGCCAGCAGCCAAGAAAGGACACCTGGCACAGATACGCAGTATTTT. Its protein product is CASSQERTPGTDTQYF.

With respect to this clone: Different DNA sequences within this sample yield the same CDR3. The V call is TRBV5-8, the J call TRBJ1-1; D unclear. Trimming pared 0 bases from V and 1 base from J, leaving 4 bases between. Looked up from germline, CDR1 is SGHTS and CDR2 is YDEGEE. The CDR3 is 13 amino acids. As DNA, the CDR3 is TGTGCCAGCAGCTTGGACAGGAACACTGAAGCTTTCTTT. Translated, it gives CASSLDRNTEAFF.

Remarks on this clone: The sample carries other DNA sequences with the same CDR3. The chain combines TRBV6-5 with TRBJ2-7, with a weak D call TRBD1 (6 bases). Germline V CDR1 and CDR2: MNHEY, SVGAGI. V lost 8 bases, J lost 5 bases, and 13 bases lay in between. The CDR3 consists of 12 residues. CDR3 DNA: TGTGCCAGCTCTCAGGGGTTCAACGAGCAGTACTTC. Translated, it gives CASSQGFNEQYF.

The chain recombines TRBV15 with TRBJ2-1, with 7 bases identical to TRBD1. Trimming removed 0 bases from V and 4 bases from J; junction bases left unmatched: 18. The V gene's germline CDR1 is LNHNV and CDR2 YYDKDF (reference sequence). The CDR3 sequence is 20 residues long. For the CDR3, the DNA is TGTGCCACCAGCAGAGATCCGTTTCAACAGGGGTCACTAAAATACAATGAGCAGTTCTTC. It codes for CATSRDPFQQGSLKYNEQFF.

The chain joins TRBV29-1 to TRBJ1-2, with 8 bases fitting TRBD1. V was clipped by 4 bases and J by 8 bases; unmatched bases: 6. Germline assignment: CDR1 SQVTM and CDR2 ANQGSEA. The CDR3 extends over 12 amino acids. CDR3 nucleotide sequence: TGCAGCGTTGCGTCGCAGGGGGCAGGCTACACCTTC. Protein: CSVASQGAGYTF. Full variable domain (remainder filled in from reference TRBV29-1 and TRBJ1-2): SAVISQKPSRDICQRGTSLTIQCQVDSQVTMMFWYRQQPGQSLTLIATANQGSEATYESGFVIDKFPISRPNLTFSTLTVSNMSPEDSSIYLCSVASQGAGYTFGSGTRLTVV.

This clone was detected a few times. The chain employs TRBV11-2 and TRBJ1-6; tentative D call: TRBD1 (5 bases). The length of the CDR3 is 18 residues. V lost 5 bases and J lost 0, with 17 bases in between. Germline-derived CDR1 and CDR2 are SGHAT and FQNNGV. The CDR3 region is CASSQPLGGSSYNSPLHF. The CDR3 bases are TGTGCCAGCAGCCAGCCTTTGGGGGGAAGCTCCTATAATTCACCCCTCCACTTT.

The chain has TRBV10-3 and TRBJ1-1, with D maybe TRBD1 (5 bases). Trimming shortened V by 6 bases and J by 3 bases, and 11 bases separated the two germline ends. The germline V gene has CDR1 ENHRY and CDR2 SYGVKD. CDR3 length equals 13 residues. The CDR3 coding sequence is TGTGCCATCAGGGCAGGGTCAGACACTGAAGCTTTCTTT. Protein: CAIRAGSDTEAFF.

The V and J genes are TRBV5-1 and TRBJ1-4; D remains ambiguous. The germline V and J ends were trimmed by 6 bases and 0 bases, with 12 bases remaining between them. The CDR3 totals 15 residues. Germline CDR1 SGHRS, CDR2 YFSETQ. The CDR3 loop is CASKSGGSTNEKLFF. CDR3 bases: TGCGCCAGCAAGTCAGGAGGGTCAACTAATGAAAAACTGTTTTTT.

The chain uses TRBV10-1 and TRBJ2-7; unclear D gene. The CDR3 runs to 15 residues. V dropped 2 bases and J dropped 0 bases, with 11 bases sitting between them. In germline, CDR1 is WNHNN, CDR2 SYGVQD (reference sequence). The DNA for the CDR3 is TGCGCCAGCAGTGAGGATCCCAGTTTCTCCTACGAGCAGTACTTC. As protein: CASSEDPSFSYEQYF.

CDR3 region: CASSLNRGNTEAFF. CDR3 DNA: TGTGCCAGCAGCTTAAACAGGGGGAACACTGAAGCTTTCTTT. The V gene is TRBV7-2, the J gene TRBJ1-1, with 7 bases lining up with TRBD1. With 2 bases clipped from V and 1 base from J, the junction kept 1 base outside the gene matches. The CDR3 runs to 14 residues. Germline CDR1 is SGHTA and CDR2 is FQGNSA.

CDR3 DNA: TGTGCCAGCATTCTGGGGCTAGCGGACTACGAGCAGTACTTC. This encodes CASILGLADYEQYF. V and J are TRBV6-6 and TRBJ2-5; 7 nucleotides align to TRBD2. The J call is doubtful: the DNA matches TRBJ2-7 better. This CDR3 is 14 amino acids long. Per germline, CDR1 MNHNY and CDR2 SVGAGI (reference sequence).

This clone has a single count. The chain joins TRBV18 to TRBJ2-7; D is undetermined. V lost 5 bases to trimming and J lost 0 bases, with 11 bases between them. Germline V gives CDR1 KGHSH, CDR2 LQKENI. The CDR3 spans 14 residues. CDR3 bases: TGTGCCAGCTCAGTGGTTTGGCCCTCCTACGAGCAGTACTTC. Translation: CASSVVWPSYEQYF.

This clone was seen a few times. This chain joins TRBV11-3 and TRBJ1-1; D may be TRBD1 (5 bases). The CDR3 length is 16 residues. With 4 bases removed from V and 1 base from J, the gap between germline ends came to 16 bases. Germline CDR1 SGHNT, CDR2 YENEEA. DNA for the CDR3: TGTGCCAGCAGCTCTAACCGTGCGGGGGGGAACACTGAAGCTTTCTTT. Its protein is CASSSNRAGGNTEAFF.

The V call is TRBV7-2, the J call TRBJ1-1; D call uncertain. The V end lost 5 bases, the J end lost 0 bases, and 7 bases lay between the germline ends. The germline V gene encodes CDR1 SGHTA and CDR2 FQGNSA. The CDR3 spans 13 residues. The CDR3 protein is CASSANMNTEAFF. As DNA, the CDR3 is TGTGCCAGCAGCGCCAACATGAACACTGAAGCTTTCTTT.

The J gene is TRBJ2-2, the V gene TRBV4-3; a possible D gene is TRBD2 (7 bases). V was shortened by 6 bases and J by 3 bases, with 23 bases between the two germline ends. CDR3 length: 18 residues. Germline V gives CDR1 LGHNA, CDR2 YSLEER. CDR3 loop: CASSPISGGPAYTGELFF. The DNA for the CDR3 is TGCGCCAGCAGTCCCATCTCCGGGGGGCCGGCGTACACCGGGGAGCTGTTTTTT.

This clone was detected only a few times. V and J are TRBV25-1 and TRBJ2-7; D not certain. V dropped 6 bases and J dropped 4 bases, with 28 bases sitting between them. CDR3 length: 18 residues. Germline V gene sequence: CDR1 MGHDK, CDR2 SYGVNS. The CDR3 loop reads CASRNSGWKEESAYEQYF. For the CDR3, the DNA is TGTGCCAGCAGGAACTCCGGGTGGAAGGAAGAGTCGGCATACGAGCAGTACTTC.

The CDR3 is CASSSTGTPSLEQFF. CDR3 in DNA: TGTGCCAGCAGCTCCACCGGGACACCCTCCCTCGAGCAGTTCTTC. V and J are TRBV11-2 and TRBJ2-1, with D perhaps TRBD1 (6 bases). Germline CDR1 reads SGHAT; CDR2 reads FQNNGV. Trimming left V 4 bases short and J 10 bases short, with 20 bases between. This CDR3 has 15 amino acids.

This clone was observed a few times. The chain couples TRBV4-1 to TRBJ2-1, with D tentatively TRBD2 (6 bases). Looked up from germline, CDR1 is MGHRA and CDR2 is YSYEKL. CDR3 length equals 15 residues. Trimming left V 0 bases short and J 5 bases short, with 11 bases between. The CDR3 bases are TGCGCCAGCAGCCAAGAAGGTCGGGGGAACAATGAGCAGTTCTTC. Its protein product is CASSQEGRGNNEQFF.

The CDR3 DNA follows: TGCGCCAGCAGCTTAGGGCGGGGTAACTCTGGAAACACCATATATTTT. It encodes CASSLGRGNSGNTIYF. V is TRBV4-3 and J is TRBJ1-3; D is unclear. V gave up 5 bases and J gave up 0 bases, with 14 bases separating them. Germline CDR1 reads LGHNA; CDR2 reads YSLEER. There are 16 residues in the CDR3.

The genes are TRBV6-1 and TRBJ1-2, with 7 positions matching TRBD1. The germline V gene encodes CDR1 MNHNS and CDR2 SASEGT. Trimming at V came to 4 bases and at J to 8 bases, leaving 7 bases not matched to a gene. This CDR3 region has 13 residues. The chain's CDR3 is CASSVREGGGYTF. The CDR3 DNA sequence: TGTGCCAGCAGTGTCAGGGAAGGGGGCGGCTACACCTTC.

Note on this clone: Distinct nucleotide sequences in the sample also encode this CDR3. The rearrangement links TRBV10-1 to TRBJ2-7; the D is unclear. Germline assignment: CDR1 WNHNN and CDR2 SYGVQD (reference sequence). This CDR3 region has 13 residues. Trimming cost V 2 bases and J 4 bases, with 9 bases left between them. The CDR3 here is CASSEGQAYEQYF. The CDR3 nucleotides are TGCGCCAGCAGTGAGGGGCAGGCTTACGAGCAGTACTTC.

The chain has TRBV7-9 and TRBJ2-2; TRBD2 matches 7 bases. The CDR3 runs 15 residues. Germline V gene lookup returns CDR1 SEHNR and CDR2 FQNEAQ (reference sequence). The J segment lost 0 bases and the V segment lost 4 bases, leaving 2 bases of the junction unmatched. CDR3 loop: CASSYLAANTGELFF. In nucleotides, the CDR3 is TGTGCCAGCAGCTACCTAGCGGCGAACACCGGGGAGCTGTTTTTT.

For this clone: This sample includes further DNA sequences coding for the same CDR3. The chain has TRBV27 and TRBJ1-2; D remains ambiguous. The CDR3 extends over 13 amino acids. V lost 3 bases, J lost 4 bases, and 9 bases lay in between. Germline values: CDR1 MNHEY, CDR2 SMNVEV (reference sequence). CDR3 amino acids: CASSFSGSYGYTF. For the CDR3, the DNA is TGTGCCAGCAGTTTTTCGGGAAGCTATGGCTACACCTTC.